The present TCR beta chain was sequenced within a study of T cell repertoires in cytomegalovirus infection. On the study more broadly: Public TCR beta signature analysis indicated the presence of both CMV infection and matching HLA type.

A word on this clonotype: Its antigen remains unknown. One junction end does not reproduce the germline sequence, and a read error may be involved.

Each CDR3 protein gets one entry after TCRdb re-called the reads with MiXCR. The data show 60,000 to 75,000 distinct CDR3 sequences, with approximately 24% seen just once and 65% to 85% held by the top ten. CDR3 length: 14 amino acids. CDR1 and CDR2 from the germline V gene are SGHVT and SQSDAQ. The receptor comes from a human donor in good health (CMV status not recorded). Some clones in this sample may be carry-over from other donors' samples. Sequenced input: PBMCs, sequenced either directly or after in vitro stimulation (not recorded which). The rearrangement uses TRBV7-4 and TRBJ1-2; 12 positions agree with TRBD1. The CDR3 is CAGSLRDRGQGYTF. The DNA for the CDR3 is TGTGCCGGCAGCTTACGGGACAGGGGGCAAGGCTACACCTTC.